This section outlines one T cell receptor beta chain sequence together with its context. This clone was seen only a few times. Its antigen has not been determined. Per-nucleotide qualities are absent, and no much larger clonotype sits a single base away. From each donor, a single peripheral blood sample of about 116 mL on average was drawn into heparinised tubes. A BD FACSAria II and a panel including CD45RO, CCR7, CD25, CD127, CD95 and CD27 were used to sort naive, central memory, regulatory and stem cell-like memory CD4+ T cells. Every sorted population had a purity above 95%. PBMCs were separated immediately by Lymphoprep density gradient centrifugation and were stained directly, without being cultured. So that batch effects would be minimized, each experiment stained and sorted samples in pairs, pairing one healthy donor with one patient. Ends trimmed: V by 2 bases, J by 5 bases; bases unmatched to a gene: 2. The CDR3 spans 14 residues, from the cysteine through the phenylalanine. The entry retains the CDR3 DNA only, 42 bases that are in frame from base 1. From a lookup of the germline V gene, CDR1 and CDR2 are SNHLY and FYNNEI.

The data originate from a study of beta chain features in type 1 diabetes (dated by TCRdb to the late 2010s). Regarding the study in general: No differences in mean age, gender distribution, total cell number or subset yield were found between patients and healthy donors. A total of 85 million to 140 million sorted cells were examined across all samples, and a strong correlation was observed between cell number per subset and RNA yield. In the study, recently diagnosed type 1 diabetes patients and matched healthy donors were compared on the TCRB repertoires of their sorted circulating CD4+ T cell subsets. Naive and central memory subsets were obtained from all 30 or so donors, but regulatory and stem cell-like memory subsets were isolated from only 8 patients and roughly eight healthy donors. Broader findings and caveats from the paper: Naive, central memory and regulatory TCRB repertoires appeared to be more alike among patients than among healthy donors. Because cDNA was sequenced instead of genomic DNA, activated cells with high expression could be over-represented, although the groups did not differ in activation or CD3 levels. Because small numbers of individuals were included in the HLA sub-analyses, any influence of HLA type on TCRB rearrangement was left unresolved. Fewer insertions and more nucleotide deletions at VDJ recombination sites were observed in patients with type 1 diabetes, implying thymic rearrangement abnormalities. Shorter templates might be favored by PCR, yet because patient and control samples were amplified and corrected together, any such skew would affect both groups equally. A moderate but significant shortening of TCRB CDR3 length was observed in type 1 diabetes patients in all four CD4+ subsets.

The High Capacity cDNA Reverse Transcription Kit was used to reverse transcribe all of the isolated RNA, meaning that expressed TCRB transcripts were what got sequenced. Naive, central memory and regulatory T cell samples underwent deep immunoSEQ sequencing, averaging about 3.57 million total reads per sample. After sorted cells were lysed in RLT buffer, RNA was extracted with DNase-treated RNeasy Micro or Mini kits, with the choice depending on cell number. Each cell subset was processed separately to prevent cross-contamination, with patient and healthy donor samples processed together. The immunoSEQ multiplex PCR was used to amplify TCRB sequences from cDNA, yielding 87-bp fragments that span the CDR3 region. Amplicons were sequenced on the Illumina HiSeq platform. The paper's data handling went like this. PCR bias was computationally corrected using synthetic template baselines, reads within Hamming distance 2 were collapsed, and singletons that could not be merged were discarded. Reads were aligned against IMGT so that V, D and J genes, CDR3 length and insertions or deletions at six rearrangement sites could be assigned. Within each subset, clonotype counts were normalized to sorted cell number, after which true diversity and Gini coefficients were computed with the tcR R package. The overlap coefficient, calculated on TCRB nucleotide sequences, was used to measure repertoire sharing. Out-of-frame TCRB sequences from naive cells were analyzed as a proxy for the pre-selection repertoire. TCRdb obtained this table from immuneACCESS and retained in-frame rearrangements with V and J assigned. These tables miss some clones; where compared with another copy, unresolved V genes account for less than half of the shortfall, and the remainder is unexplained. V and J calls and clone size come straight from that table; D and trimming were deduced from the DNA. The sample contains about 450,000 clones, 9.5% to 12% of them found a single time. The ten most abundant clones make up about 0.045% of the sample.

The V and J segments used are TRBV2 and TRBJ1-5, with 8 middle bases fitting TRBD1. The sequence derives from a woman between 18 and 29 years old in good health. The sequencing input was naive CD4+ T cells from blood. The cell subset or site label on this specimen signifies: true naive CD4+ T cells. The CDR3 here reads CASSETGGYQPQHF. The nucleotide sequence reads TGTGCCAGCAGTGAAACAGGGGGATATCAGCCCCAGCATTTT.